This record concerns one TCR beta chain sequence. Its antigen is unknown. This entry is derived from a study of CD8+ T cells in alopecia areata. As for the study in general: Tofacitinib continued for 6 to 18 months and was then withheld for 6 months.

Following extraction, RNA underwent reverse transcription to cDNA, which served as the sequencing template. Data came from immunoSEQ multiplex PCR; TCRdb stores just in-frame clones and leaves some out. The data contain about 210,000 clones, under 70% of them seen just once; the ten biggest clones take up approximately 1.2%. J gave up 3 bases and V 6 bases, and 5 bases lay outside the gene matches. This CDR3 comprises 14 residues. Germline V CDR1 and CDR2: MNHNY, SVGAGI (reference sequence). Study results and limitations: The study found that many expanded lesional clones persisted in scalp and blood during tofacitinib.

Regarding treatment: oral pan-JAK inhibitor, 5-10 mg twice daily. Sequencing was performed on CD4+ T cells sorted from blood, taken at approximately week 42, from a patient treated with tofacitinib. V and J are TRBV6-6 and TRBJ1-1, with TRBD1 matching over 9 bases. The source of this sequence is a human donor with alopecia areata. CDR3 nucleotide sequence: TGTGCCAGCAGCCCGGGACAGGGAGACACTGAAGCTTTCTTT. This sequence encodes CASSPGQGDTEAFF.